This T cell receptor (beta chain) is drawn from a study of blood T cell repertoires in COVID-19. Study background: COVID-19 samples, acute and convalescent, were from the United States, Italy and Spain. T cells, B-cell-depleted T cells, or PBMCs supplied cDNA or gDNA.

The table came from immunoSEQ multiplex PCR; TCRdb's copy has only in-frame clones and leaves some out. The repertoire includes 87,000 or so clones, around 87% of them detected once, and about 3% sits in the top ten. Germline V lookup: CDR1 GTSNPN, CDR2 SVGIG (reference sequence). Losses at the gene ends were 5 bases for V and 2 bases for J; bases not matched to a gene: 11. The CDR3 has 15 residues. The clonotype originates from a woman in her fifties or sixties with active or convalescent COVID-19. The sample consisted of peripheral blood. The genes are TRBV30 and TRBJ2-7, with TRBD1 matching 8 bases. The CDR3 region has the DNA TGTGCCTGGGGTTTACCGGGACAGGTAACCTACGAGCAGTACTTC. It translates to CAWGLPGQVTYEQYF.